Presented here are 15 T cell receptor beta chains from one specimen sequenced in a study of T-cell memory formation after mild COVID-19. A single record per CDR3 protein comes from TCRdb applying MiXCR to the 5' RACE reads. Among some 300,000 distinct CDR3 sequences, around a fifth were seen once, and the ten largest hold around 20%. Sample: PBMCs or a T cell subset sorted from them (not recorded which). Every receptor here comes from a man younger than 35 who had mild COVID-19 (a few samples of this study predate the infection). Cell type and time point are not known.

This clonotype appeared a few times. The CDR3 DNA is TGCGCCAGCAGCTTGGCAACAGGGGCCACCGGGGAGCTGTTTTTT. This gives the protein CASSLATGATGELFF. The V and J genes are TRBV5-1 and TRBJ2-2; 7 positions match TRBD1. With 0 bases clipped from V and 4 bases from J, the junction kept 3 bases outside the gene matches. CDR1 is SGHRS, CDR2 YFSETQ, per germline. The CDR3 is 15 residues long.

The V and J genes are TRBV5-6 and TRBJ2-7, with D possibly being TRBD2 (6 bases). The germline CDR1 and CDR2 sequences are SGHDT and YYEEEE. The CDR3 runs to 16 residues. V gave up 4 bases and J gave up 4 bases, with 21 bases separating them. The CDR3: CASSRFKSGRVYEQYF. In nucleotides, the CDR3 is TGTGCCAGCAGCCGATTTAAGTCCGGGAGAGTTTACGAGCAGTACTTC.

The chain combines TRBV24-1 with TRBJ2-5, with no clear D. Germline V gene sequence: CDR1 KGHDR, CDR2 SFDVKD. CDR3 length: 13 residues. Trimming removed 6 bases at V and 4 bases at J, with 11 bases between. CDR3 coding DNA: TGTGCCACCAGTCCCGCAGGATCAGAGACCCAGTACTTC. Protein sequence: CATSPAGSETQYF.

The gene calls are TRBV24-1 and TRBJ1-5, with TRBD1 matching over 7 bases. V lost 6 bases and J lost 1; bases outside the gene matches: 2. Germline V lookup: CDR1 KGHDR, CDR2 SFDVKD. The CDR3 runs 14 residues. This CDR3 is CATSPGGSNQPQHF. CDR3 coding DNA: TGTGCCACCAGTCCAGGGGGAAGCAATCAGCCCCAGCATTTT.

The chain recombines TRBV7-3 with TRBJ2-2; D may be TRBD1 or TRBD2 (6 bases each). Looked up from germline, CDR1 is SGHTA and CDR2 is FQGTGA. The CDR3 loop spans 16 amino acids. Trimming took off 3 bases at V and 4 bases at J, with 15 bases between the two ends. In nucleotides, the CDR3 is TGTGCCAGCAGCTTCGCCAATGAGGGGGGCACCGGGGAGCTGTTTTTT. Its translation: CASSFANEGGTGELFF.

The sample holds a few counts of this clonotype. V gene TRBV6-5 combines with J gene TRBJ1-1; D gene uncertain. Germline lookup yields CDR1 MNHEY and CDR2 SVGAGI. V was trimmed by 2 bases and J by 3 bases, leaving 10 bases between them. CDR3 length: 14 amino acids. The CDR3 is CASSYGQRDTEAFF. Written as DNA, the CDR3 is TGTGCCAGCAGTTACGGCCAGCGGGACACTGAAGCTTTCTTT.

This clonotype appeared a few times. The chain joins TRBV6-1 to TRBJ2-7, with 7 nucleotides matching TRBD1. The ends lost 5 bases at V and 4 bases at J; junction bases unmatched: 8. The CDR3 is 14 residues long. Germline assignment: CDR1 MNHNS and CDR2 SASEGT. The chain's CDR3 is CASSKTGLRYEQYV. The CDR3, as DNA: TGTGCCAGCAGTAAGACAGGGCTCAGGTACGAGCAGTACGTC.

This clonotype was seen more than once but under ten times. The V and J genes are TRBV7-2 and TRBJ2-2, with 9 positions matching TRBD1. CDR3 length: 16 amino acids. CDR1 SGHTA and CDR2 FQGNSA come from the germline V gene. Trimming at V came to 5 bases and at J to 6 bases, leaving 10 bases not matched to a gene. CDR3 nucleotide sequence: TGTGCCAGCAGCACATACAGGGGGCTATCAGCCGGGGAGCTGTTTTTT. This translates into CASSTYRGLSAGELFF.

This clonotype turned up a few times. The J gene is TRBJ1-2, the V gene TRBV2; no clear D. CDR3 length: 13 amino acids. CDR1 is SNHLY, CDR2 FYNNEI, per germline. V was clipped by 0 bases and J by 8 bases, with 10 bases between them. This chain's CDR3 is CASSEAYYRGYTF. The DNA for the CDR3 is TGTGCCAGCAGTGAAGCTTACTACCGGGGCTACACCTTC.

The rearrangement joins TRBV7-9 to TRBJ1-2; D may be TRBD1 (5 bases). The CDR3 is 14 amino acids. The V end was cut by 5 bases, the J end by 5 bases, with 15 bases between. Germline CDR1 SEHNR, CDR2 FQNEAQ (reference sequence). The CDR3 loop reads CASSPSLGAYGYTF. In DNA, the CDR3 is TGTGCCAGCAGCCCCAGTCTCGGGGCTTATGGCTACACCTTC.

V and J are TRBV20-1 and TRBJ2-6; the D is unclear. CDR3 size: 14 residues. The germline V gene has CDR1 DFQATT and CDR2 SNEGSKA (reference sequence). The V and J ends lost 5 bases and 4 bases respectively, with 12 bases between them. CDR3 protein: CSAWSSPGANVLTF. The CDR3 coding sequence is TGCAGTGCTTGGTCTTCGCCCGGGGCCAACGTCCTGACTTTC.

As DNA, the CDR3 is TGCAGTGCCTGGCGGGGGAACTACGAGCAGTACTTC. This encodes CSAWRGNYEQYF. J is TRBJ2-7 and V is TRBV20-1; TRBD2 agrees at 7 bases. Germline V lookup: CDR1 DFQATT, CDR2 SNEGSKA (reference sequence). The CDR3 sequence is 12 residues long. J gave up 3 bases and V 6 bases, and 5 bases lay outside the gene matches.

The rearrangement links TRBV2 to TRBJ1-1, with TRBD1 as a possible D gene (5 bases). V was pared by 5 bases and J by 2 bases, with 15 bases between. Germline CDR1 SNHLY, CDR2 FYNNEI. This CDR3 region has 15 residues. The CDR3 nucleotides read TGTGCCAGCAGTCGAGGGGTATTGGACAACACTGAAGCTTTCTTT. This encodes CASSRGVLDNTEAFF.

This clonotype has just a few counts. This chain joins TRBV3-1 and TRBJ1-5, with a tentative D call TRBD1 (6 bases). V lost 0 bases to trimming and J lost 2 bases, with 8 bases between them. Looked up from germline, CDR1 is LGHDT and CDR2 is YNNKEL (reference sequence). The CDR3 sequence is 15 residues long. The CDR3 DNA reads TGTGCCAGCAGCCAAGAGTGGACAGGCAATCAGCCCCAGCATTTT. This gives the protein CASSQEWTGNQPQHF.

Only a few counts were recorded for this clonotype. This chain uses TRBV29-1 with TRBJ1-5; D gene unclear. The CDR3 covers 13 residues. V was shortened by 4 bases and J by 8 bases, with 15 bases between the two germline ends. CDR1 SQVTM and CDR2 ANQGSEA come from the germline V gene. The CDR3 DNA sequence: TGCAGCGTTGCTTTCGGGGAAACAGAGCCCCAGCATTTT. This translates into CSVAFGETEPQHF.